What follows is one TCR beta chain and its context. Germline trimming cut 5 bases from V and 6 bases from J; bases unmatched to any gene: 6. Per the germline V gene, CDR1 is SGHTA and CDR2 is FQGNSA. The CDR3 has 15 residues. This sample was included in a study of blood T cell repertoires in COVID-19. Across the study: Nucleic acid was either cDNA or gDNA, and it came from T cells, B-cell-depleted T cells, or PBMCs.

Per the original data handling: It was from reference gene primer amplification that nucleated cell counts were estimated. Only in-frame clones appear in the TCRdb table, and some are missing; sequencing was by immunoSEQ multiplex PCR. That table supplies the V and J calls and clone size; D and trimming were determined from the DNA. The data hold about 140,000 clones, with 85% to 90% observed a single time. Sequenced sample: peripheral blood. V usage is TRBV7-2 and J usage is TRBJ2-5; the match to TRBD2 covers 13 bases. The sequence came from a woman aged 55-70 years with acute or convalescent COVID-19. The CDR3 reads CASSPPGTSGKTQYF. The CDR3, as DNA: TGTGCCAGCAGCCCCCCCGGGACTAGCGGGAAGACCCAGTACTTC.